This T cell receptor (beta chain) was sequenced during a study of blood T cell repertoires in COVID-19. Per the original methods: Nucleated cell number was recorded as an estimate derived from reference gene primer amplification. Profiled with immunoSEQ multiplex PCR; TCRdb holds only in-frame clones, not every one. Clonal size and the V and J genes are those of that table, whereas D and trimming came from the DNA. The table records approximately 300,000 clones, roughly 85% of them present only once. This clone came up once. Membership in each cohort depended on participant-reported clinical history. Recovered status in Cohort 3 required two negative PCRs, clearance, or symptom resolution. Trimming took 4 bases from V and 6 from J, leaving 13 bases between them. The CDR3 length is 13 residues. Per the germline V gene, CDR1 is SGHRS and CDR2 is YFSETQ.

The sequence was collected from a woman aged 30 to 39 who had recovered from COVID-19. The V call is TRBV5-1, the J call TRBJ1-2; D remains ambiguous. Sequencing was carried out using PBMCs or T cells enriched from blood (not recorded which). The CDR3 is CASSELRADGYTF. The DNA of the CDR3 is TGCGCCAGCAGCGAGCTGCGGGCTGATGGCTACACCTTC.